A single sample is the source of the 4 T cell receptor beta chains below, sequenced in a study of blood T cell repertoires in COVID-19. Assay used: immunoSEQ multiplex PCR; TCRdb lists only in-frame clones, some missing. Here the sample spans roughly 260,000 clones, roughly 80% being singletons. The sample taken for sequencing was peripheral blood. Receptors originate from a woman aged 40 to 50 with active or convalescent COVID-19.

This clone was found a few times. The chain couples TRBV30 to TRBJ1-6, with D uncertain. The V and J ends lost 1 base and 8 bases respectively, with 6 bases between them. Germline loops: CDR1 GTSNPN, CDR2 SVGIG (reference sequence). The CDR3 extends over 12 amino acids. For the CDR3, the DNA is TGTGCCTGGAGTGATCAGGATTCACCCCTCCACTTT. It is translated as CAWSDQDSPLHF.

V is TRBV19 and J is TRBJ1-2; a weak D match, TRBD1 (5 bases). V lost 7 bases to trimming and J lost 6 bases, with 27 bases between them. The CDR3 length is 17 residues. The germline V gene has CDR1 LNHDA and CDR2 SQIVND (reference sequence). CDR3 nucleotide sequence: TGTGCCAGTAATGATCCCTCGGGAGGAGGGGAAAAAAATGGCTACACCTTC. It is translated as CASNDPSGGGEKNGYTF.

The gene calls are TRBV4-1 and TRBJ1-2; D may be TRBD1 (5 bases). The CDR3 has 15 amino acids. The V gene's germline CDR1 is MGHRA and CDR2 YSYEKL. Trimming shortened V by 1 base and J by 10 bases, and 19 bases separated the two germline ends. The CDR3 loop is CASSQARTRLSSYTF. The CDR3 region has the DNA TGCGCCAGCAGCCAAGCTCGGACAAGGCTAAGCTCCTACACCTTC.

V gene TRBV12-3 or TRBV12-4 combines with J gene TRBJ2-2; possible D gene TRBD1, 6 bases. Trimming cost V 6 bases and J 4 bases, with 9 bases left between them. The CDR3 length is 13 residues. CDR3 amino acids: CASRSGVTGELFF. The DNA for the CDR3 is TGTGCCAGCAGGTCAGGGGTCACCGGGGAGCTGTTTTTT.